These T cell receptor beta chains were read from a single sample in a study of shared clonotypes between healthy human individuals. Assay used: immunoSEQ multiplex PCR; TCRdb lists only in-frame clones, some missing. The data hold over a million clones, with roughly 98% observed a single time. The sequenced material came from naive CD4+ T cells sorted from blood. These receptors were obtained from a man between 25 and 39 years old in good health. The CDR3 runs from the conserved cysteine through the conserved F or W. D genes are given only for firm matches. Size is omitted from some rows. Given values are once, few, many or a class for expanded clones.

>TRBD1|TRBJ2-3|.|TRBV7-7|17
CASSPRQGTSHADTQYF
TGTGCCAGCAGCCCGAGACAGGGGACCAGTCACGCAGATACGCAGTATTTT
>TRBD2|TRBJ2-7|.|TRBV7-2|14
CASSWGGSSYEQYF
TGTGCCAGCAGCTGGGGGGGTAGTTCTTACGAGCAGTACTTC
>.|TRBJ2-7|.|TRBV7-9|13
CASSSRGPYEQYF
TGTGCCAGCAGCTCAAGGGGCCCCTACGAGCAGTACTTC
>.|TRBJ1-1|few|TRBV10-1|13
CASSSDLGTEAFF
TGCGCCAGCAGTTCCGACTTGGGAACTGAAGCTTTCTTT
>.|TRBJ2-3|once|TRBV9|15
CASSLSGLSTDTQYF
TGTGCCAGCAGCCTGAGCGGTCTTAGCACAGATACGCAGTATTTT
>.|TRBJ2-3|.|TRBV9|14
CASGSGTSTDTQYF
TGTGCCAGCGGAAGCGGCACTAGCACAGATACGCAGTATTTT
>TRBD1|TRBJ2-7|.|TRBV6-6|16
CASSGQGPIGSYEQYF
TGTGCCAGCAGCGGACAGGGGCCCATCGGGTCCTACGAGCAGTACTTC
>.|TRBJ1-5|.|TRBV6-4|13
CASSATENQPQHF
TGTGCCAGCAGCGCGACAGAAAATCAGCCCCAGCATTTT
>.|TRBJ2-5|.|TRBV7-6|15
CASSLVRGDQETQYF
TGTGCCAGCAGCTTAGTAAGGGGGGATCAGGAGACCCAGTACTTC
>.|TRBJ1-5|.|TRBV28|17
CASSLFRDSGGNQPQHF
TGTGCCAGCAGTTTGTTCCGGGACTCCGGAGGCAATCAGCCCCAGCATTTT
>TRBD2|TRBJ2-5|.|TRBV7-2|14
CASSFGTSVETQYF
TGTGCCAGCAGCTTCGGGACTAGTGTAGAGACCCAGTACTTC
>.|TRBJ2-1|.|TRBV9|11
CASSVGLRQFF
TGTGCCAGCAGCGTAGGTCTTAGGCAGTTCTTC
>.|TRBJ2-7|.|TRBV20-1|11
CSVQRVDEQYF
TGCAGTGTTCAGAGAGTGGACGAGCAGTACTTC
>TRBD1|TRBJ1-3|.|TRBV18|16
CASSSRGQATGNTIYF
TGTGCCAGCTCATCCCGAGGACAGGCGACTGGAAACACCATATATTTT
>.|TRBJ2-5|.|TRBV4-3|15
CASSQELGNRETQYF
TGCGCCAGCAGCCAAGAACTAGGGAATAGGGAGACCCAGTACTTC
>.|TRBJ1-1|.|TRBV5-4|14
CASSLEARNTEAFF
TGTGCCAGCAGTCTCGAGGCGAGGAACACTGAAGCTTTCTTT
>.|TRBJ2-5|.|TRBV29-1|13
CSVVGHLQETQYF
TGCAGCGTTGTGGGACACCTCCAAGAGACCCAGTACTTC
>.|TRBJ2-5|once|TRBV5-4|13
CASSLATGGTQYF
TGTGCCAGCAGCTTGGCGACCGGGGGGACCCAGTACTTC
>TRBD1|TRBJ1-2|.|TRBV11-2|14
CASSPGTGYYGYTF
TGTGCCAGCAGCCCCGGGACAGGGTACTATGGCTACACCTTC
>.|TRBJ2-3|.|TRBV27|14
CASSPNRVADTQYF
TGTGCCAGCAGTCCAAACAGGGTGGCAGATACGCAGTATTTT
>TRBD1|TRBJ1-2|.|TRBV7-9|17
CASSLTGDAGNLYGYTF
TGTGCCAGCAGCTTAACAGGGGATGCAGGCAACTTGTATGGCTACACCTTC
>TRBD2|TRBJ2-1|.|TRBV9|18
CASSVELAGGGSYNEQFF
TGTGCCAGCAGCGTAGAACTAGCGGGAGGAGGTTCCTACAATGAGCAGTTCTTC
>TRBD2|TRBJ2-1|.|TRBV5-4|15
CASSGGLAIDNEQFF
TGTGCCAGCAGCGGGGGACTAGCGATAGACAATGAGCAGTTCTTC
>.|TRBJ2-3|.|TRBV10-1|15
CASSESDNSTDTQYF
TGCGCCAGCAGTGAGTCGGATAATAGCACAGATACGCAGTATTTT
>TRBD2|TRBJ2-7|.|TRBV14|17
CASSQPGTSGSYYEQYF
TGTGCCAGCAGCCAGCCCGGGACTAGCGGGAGTTATTACGAGCAGTACTTC
>TRBD1|TRBJ2-4|.|TRBV7-9|16
CASSSGQEIAKNIQYF
TGTGCCAGCAGCTCTGGACAGGAAATAGCCAAAAACATTCAGTACTTC
>.|TRBJ1-1|.|TRBV5-5|12
CASSLRRNEAFF
TGTGCCAGCAGCTTGCGACGGAATGAAGCTTTCTTT
>.|TRBJ2-7|once|TRBV29-1|15
CSVKGGVGLAYEQYF
TGCAGCGTGAAGGGGGGAGTGGGTCTAGCCTACGAGCAGTACTTC
>TRBD2|TRBJ2-1|once|TRBV27|17
CASSFSPSGRRVDEQFF
TGTGCCAGCAGTTTTTCTCCTAGCGGGAGACGTGTCGATGAGCAGTTCTTC
>.|TRBJ2-7|.|TRBV5-1|13
CASSLVVRDEQYF
TGCGCCAGCAGCTTGGTGGTTCGGGACGAGCAGTACTTC
>TRBD2|TRBJ2-7|.|TRBV19|21
CASANSRPGLAGATIAYEQYF
TGTGCCAGTGCCAACTCTAGACCGGGACTAGCGGGAGCGACGATCGCCTACGAGCAGTACTTC
>TRBD2|TRBJ2-7|.|TRBV7-9|15
CASSLVGGGVYEQYF
TGTGCCAGCAGCTTAGTCGGCGGGGGAGTCTACGAGCAGTACTTC
>TRBD1|TRBJ2-7|.|TRBV30|13
CAWSPRTGREQYF
TGTGCCTGGAGTCCCCGGACAGGGCGGGAGCAGTACTTC
>TRBD1|TRBJ2-2|.|TRBV10-3|15
CAISPGTGRTGELFF
TGTGCCATCAGTCCGGGGACAGGGCGCACCGGGGAGCTGTTTTTT
>.|TRBJ2-2|.|TRBV5-4|16
CASSFPGSTGTGELFF
TGTGCCAGCAGCTTTCCAGGGTCTACGGGCACCGGGGAGCTGTTTTTT
>TRBD1|TRBJ2-3|.|TRBV7-6|16
CASSSRQGTLTDTQYF
TGTGCCAGCAGCTCAAGACAGGGGACGTTAACAGATACGCAGTATTTT
>TRBD2|TRBJ2-1|.|TRBV2|16
CASSVLGLASYNEQFF
TGTGCCAGCAGTGTACTGGGACTAGCGTCCTACAATGAGCAGTTCTTC
>TRBD2|TRBJ2-1|.|TRBV5-1|17
CASSLAGSSGRMDEQFF
TGCGCCAGCAGCTTGGCCGGGTCTAGCGGGAGGATGGATGAGCAGTTCTTC
>.|TRBJ2-6|.|TRBV5-4|16
CASSLRLSSGANVLTF
TGTGCCAGCAGCTTGAGGCTCAGCTCTGGGGCCAACGTCCTGACTTTC
>.|TRBJ1-5|once|TRBV11-2|13
CASSKQEDQPQHF
TGTGCCAGCAGCAAACAGGAGGATCAGCCCCAGCATTTT
>TRBD1|TRBJ2-7|.|TRBV5-1|13
CASRRDRATEQYF
TGCGCCAGCAGAAGGGACAGGGCCACCGAGCAGTACTTC
>TRBD2|TRBJ2-1|.|TRBV7-3|17
CASSLTSGAGSYNEQFF
TGTGCCAGCAGCCTGACTAGCGGTGCCGGCTCCTACAATGAGCAGTTCTTC
>TRBD2|TRBJ2-7|.|TRBV5-1|15
CASSPLAGGFYEQYF
TGCGCCAGCAGCCCGCTAGCGGGAGGGTTCTACGAGCAGTACTTC
>.|TRBJ1-2|once|TRBV28|13
CASSFAGRVSYTF
TGTGCCAGCAGTTTTGCAGGGAGGGTAAGCTACACCTTC
>.|TRBJ1-1|.|TRBV6-5|14
CASATASMNTEAFF
TGTGCCAGCGCGACAGCTTCCATGAACACTGAAGCTTTCTTT